This entry describes one T cell receptor (beta chain). The antigen remains undetermined. These data belong to a study of T cells after posttransplantation cyclophosphamide. Study-level points and caveats: Donor CD8+ memory clones often dominated recipient blood repertoires at later times.

Using immunoSEQ multiplex PCR, the repertoire was profiled, and TCRdb retains in-frame clones only, with some absent. The data show tens of thousands of clones, with 92% seen just once and around 3% held by the top ten. The sample taken for sequencing was PBMCs. This clonotype originated in a woman between 45 and 60 years old in good health and a related stem cell transplant donor.

For the CDR3, the DNA is TGTGCCAGCAGCGTAATATCTAGCGGGACAGATACGCAGTATTTT. Amino acids: CASSVISSGTDTQYF. This chain links TRBV9 with TRBJ2-3; 8 nucleotides agree with TRBD2. The V gene end was trimmed by 1 base and the J gene end by 3 bases; junction bases not matched to a gene: 4. The germline V gene has CDR1 SGDLS and CDR2 YYNGEE. The length of the CDR3 is 15 residues.